The 11 T cell receptor beta chains below were found in one sample sequenced in a study of OX40 agonist ivuxolimab in advanced cancers. Some clones are missing from TCRdb's copy, which holds only in-frame ones; the method was immunoSEQ multiplex PCR. The table has fewer than 65,000 clones, around 89% seen once. The sequences come from CD4+ or CD8+ T cells sorted from blood, collected in a trial of the OX40 agonist ivuxolimab. Receptor source: an adult with an advanced solid tumor such as melanoma, head and neck, liver or kidney cancer.

This clone was detected once. This sequence joins TRBV9 and TRBJ2-2; 9 bases agree with TRBD2. CDR1 and CDR2 (germline): SGDLS, YYNGEE. The CDR3 is made up of 16 amino acids. Trimming at V came to 1 base and at J to 7 bases, leaving 8 bases not matched to a gene. The CDR3 DNA reads TGTGCCAGCAGCGTAACAGGTAGCGGGAGAAGCGGGGAGCTGTTTTTT. Its translation: CASSVTGSGRSGELFF.

V gene TRBV30 combines with J gene TRBJ1-1; D gene uncertain. V shed 0 bases and J shed 1 base, with 6 bases lying between them. CDR1 and CDR2 from the germline V gene are GTSNPN and SVGIG (reference sequence). The CDR3 sequence is 13 residues long. CDR3 protein: CAWSVLANTEAFF. The CDR3 DNA is TGTGCCTGGAGTGTACTGGCGAACACTGAAGCTTTCTTT.

V usage is TRBV21-1 and J usage is TRBJ2-1; the table calls TRBD2, which could not be checked here. TRBV21-1 is given as a pseudogene. The CDR3 loop spans 15 amino acids. The CDR3 DNA reads as TGTGCCAGCAGCACCCTGGGCGGACTCTACAATGAGCAGTTCTTC. Protein: CASSTLGGLYNEQFF.

The chain employs TRBV20-1 and TRBJ1-1; no clear D. Trimming cost V 6 bases and J 6 bases, with 8 bases left between them. CDR1 is DFQATT, CDR2 SNEGSKA, per germline (reference sequence). This CDR3 region has 10 residues. The CDR3 DNA is TGCAGTGCCAGCATGGCTGAAGCTTTCTTT. The encoded protein is CSASMAEAFF.

This clone was seen a single time. The chain links TRBV7-2 to TRBJ2-1; a weak D match, TRBD2 (5 bases). There are 14 residues in the CDR3. V dropped 2 bases and J dropped 7 bases, with 12 bases sitting between them. Germline CDR1 is SGHTA and CDR2 is FQGNSA. CDR3 DNA: TGTGCCAGCAGCTTATATCGGACGGGGAATGAGCAGTTCTTC. This translates into CASSLYRTGNEQFF.

The CDR3 sequence: CASSSGQGTIGGGYTF. CDR3 nucleotide sequence: TGTGCCAGCAGTTCCGGACAGGGGACAATCGGAGGGGGCTACACCTTC. The chain uses TRBV28 and TRBJ1-2, with 9 bases lining up with TRBD1. V shed 4 bases and J 8 bases; nucleotides not matched to a gene: 14. In germline, CDR1 is MDHEN, CDR2 SYDVKM. This CDR3 is 16 amino acids long.

The V and J genes are TRBV11-2 and TRBJ1-1; TRBD1 might be the D (5 bases). The V gene lost 4 bases and the J gene lost 7 bases, with 10 bases spanning the gap. This CDR3 has 12 residues. CDR1 is SGHAT and CDR2 is FQNNGV in the germline V gene. CDR3 region: CASSYQGDEAFF. As DNA, the CDR3 is TGTGCCAGCAGCTACCAGGGCGATGAAGCTTTCTTT.

The chain couples TRBV11-2 to TRBJ1-1, with 8 nucleotides matching TRBD1. V was clipped by 5 bases and J by 1 base; unmatched bases: 6. Per the germline V gene, CDR1 is SGHAT and CDR2 is FQNNGV. This CDR3 contains 15 residues. In nucleotides, the CDR3 is TGTGCCAGCAGCCTAAGGACAGGGACGAACACTGAAGCTTTCTTT. Encoded protein: CASSLRTGTNTEAFF.

The chain joins TRBV5-1 to TRBJ1-1, with D possibly matching TRBD1 (6 bases). Germline loops: CDR1 SGHRS, CDR2 YFSETQ. CDR3 length equals 15 residues. V lost 0 bases, J lost 4 bases, and 13 bases lay in between. CDR3 residues: CASSLVPEGGTEAFF. The CDR3 DNA follows: TGCGCCAGCAGCTTGGTTCCCGAAGGGGGCACTGAAGCTTTCTTT.

The V and J genes are TRBV18 and TRBJ1-4; 7 nucleotides align to TRBD1. This CDR3 is built from 14 residues. The junction had 7 bases not matched to a gene; V was cut back by 6 bases and J by 6 bases. Germline values: CDR1 KGHSH, CDR2 LQKENI. The CDR3 is CASSLTGLHEKLFF. The CDR3 nucleotides are TGTGCCAGCTCTCTGACAGGGCTCCATGAAAAACTGTTTTTT.

This chain connects TRBV11-3 to TRBJ2-7, with a tentative D call TRBD1 (6 bases). The V gene's germline CDR1 is SGHNT and CDR2 YENEEA. The CDR3 runs to 13 residues. The V end lost 5 bases, the J end lost 1 base, and 9 bases lay between the germline ends. CDR3 sequence reads: CASSTGTSYEQYF. In DNA, the CDR3 is TGTGCCAGCAGCACCGGGACATCCTACGAGCAGTACTTC.